The 13 T cell receptor beta chains given below trace back to one sample, sequenced in a study of early T cells in non-severe SARS-CoV-2 infection. TCRdb redid the calling of the 5' RACE reads with MiXCR, one entry per CDR3 protein. The sample comprises 98,000 or so distinct CDR3 sequences, about 11% of which are singletons, and around 5% rests with the top ten. Sequencing was carried out using whole blood. Receptors were obtained from an adult who was a healthcare worker with PCR-confirmed SARS-CoV-2 infection or an uninfected control (not recorded which).

The chain uses TRBV6-1 and TRBJ1-1; tentative D call: TRBD1 (6 bases). Germline loops: CDR1 MNHNS, CDR2 SASEGT. The CDR3 has 15 amino acids. The V end was cut by 3 bases, the J end by 3 bases, with 14 bases between. The CDR3 is CASSETGRVHTEAFF. Here the CDR3 DNA reads TGTGCCAGCAGTGAGACAGGTAGAGTACACACTGAAGCTTTCTTT.

This sequence joins TRBV20-1 and TRBJ2-7; D perhaps matches TRBD1 (5 bases). The CDR3 is made up of 13 amino acids. Germline-derived CDR1 and CDR2 are DFQATT and SNEGSKA (reference sequence). Trimming removed 1 base at V and 5 bases at J, with 12 bases between. The chain's CDR3 is CSARVLGHHEQYF. The CDR3, as DNA: TGCAGTGCTAGAGTATTAGGACACCACGAGCAGTACTTC.

In this sample, this clonotype turned up many times. The chain couples TRBV28 to TRBJ2-5; possibly TRBD1 or TRBD2 for D (5 bases each). Trimming pared 1 base from V and 2 bases from J, leaving 14 bases between. Germline CDR1 is MDHEN and CDR2 is SYDVKM. There are 16 residues in the CDR3. The CDR3 reads CASSLSLGARQETQYF. The CDR3 DNA reads TGTGCCAGCAGTTTATCCCTCGGGGCACGTCAAGAGACCCAGTACTTC.

This clonotype was picked up a small number of times. The chain uses TRBV7-9 and TRBJ2-3, with D perhaps TRBD2 (5 bases). CDR1 SEHNR and CDR2 FQNEAQ come from the germline V gene (reference sequence). CDR3 length equals 15 residues. V gave up 6 bases and J gave up 0 bases, with 13 bases separating them. The CDR3 bases are TGTGCCAGCAGGGCGCCGAGGACTAGCACAGATACGCAGTATTTT. Its protein product is CASRAPRTSTDTQYF.

This clonotype has a count of ten or more. J is TRBJ1-1 and V is TRBV5-6; the D is unclear. Germline CDR1 reads SGHDT; CDR2 reads YYEEEE. The CDR3 runs to 13 residues. Trimming left V 5 bases short and J 0 bases short, with 8 bases between. In DNA form, the CDR3 reads TGTGCCAGCAGTTTTGCAGTGAACACTGAAGCTTTCTTT. It is translated as CASSFAVNTEAFF.

There are many counts of this clonotype. The chain uses TRBV29-1 and TRBJ2-7; weak D call: TRBD1 (6 bases). Germline loops: CDR1 SQVTM, CDR2 ANQGSEA. The V end lost 0 bases, the J end lost 1 base, and 13 bases lay between the germline ends. This CDR3 comprises 15 residues. CDR3 bases: TGCAGCGTTGAAGATTCACAGGGAGAATCCTACGAGCAGTACTTC. Translated: CSVEDSQGESYEQYF.

The chain has TRBV5-1 and TRBJ1-2, with D possibly matching TRBD1 (6 bases). Per germline, CDR1 SGHRS and CDR2 YFSETQ. Trimming pared 0 bases from V and 5 bases from J, leaving 11 bases between. The CDR3 loop spans 14 amino acids. In DNA form, the CDR3 reads TGCGCCAGCAGCTTGGAGCTACAGGGATATGGCTACACCTTC. The encoded protein is CASSLELQGYGYTF. Together with reference TRBV5-1 and TRBJ1-2, the CDR3 gives the full variable domain: KAGVTQTPRYLIKTRGQQVTLSCSPISGHRSVSWYQQTPGQGLQFLFEYFSETQRNKGNFPGRFSGRQFSNSRSEMNVSTLELGDSALYLCASSLELQGYGYTFGSGTRLTVV.

This clonotype has only a few counts. This chain links TRBV5-6 with TRBJ2-3, with D perhaps TRBD2 (6 bases). Trimming removed 0 bases at V and 1 base at J, with 12 bases between. The germline gives CDR1 SGHDT, CDR2 YYEEEE. The CDR3 runs to 16 residues. The CDR3: CASSLARRRGTDTQYF. The CDR3 coding sequence is TGTGCCAGCAGCTTGGCCCGGAGGAGGGGCACAGATACGCAGTATTTT.

In this sample, this clonotype turned up a few times. The chain has TRBV7-3 and TRBJ1-6, with 8 bases aligning to TRBD1. This CDR3 is built from 14 residues. The germline V gene has CDR1 SGHTA and CDR2 FQGTGA. The V and J ends lost 6 bases and 8 bases, in that order; junction bases with no gene match: 6. For the CDR3, the DNA is TGTGCCAGCAGGAGGACAGGGTTTGATTCACCCCTCCACTTT. This sequence encodes CASRRTGFDSPLHF.

This clonotype showed up many times. This sequence joins TRBV29-1 and TRBJ1-1; D possibly corresponds to TRBD1 (5 bases). Germline V gene lookup returns CDR1 SQVTM and CDR2 ANQGSEA. CDR3 length equals 13 residues. The CDR3 region has the DNA TGCATCGCATGGGGCAGGAGGAACACTGAAGCTTTCTTT. Amino acids: CIAWGRRNTEAFF.

This clonotype was counted many times. The chain employs TRBV20-1 and TRBJ2-4; D is unclear. CDR3 size: 16 residues. The V gene's germline CDR1 is DFQATT and CDR2 SNEGSKA (reference sequence). The V end was cut by 1 base, the J end by 0 bases, with 13 bases between. This chain's CDR3 is CSARVRLSEAKNIQYF. The CDR3 bases are TGCAGTGCTAGAGTTCGTCTGTCGGAAGCCAAAAACATTCAGTACTTC.

The table lists this clonotype with many counts. This chain uses TRBV14 with TRBJ1-4, with D unclear. The CDR3 is 14 residues long. Trimming left V 2 bases short and J 3 bases short, with 7 bases between. Germline lookup yields CDR1 SGHDN and CDR2 FVKESK. The chain's CDR3 is CASSQWRANEKLFF. DNA of the CDR3: TGTGCCAGCAGCCAATGGCGGGCTAATGAAAAACTGTTTTTT. The full variable domain, its missing parts supplied by reference TRBV14 and TRBJ1-4, is EAGVTQFPSHSVIEKGQTVTLRCDPISGHDNLYWYRRVMGKEIKFLLHFVKESKQDESGMPNNRFLAERTGGTYSTLKVQPAELEDSGVYFCASSQWRANEKLFFGSGTQLSVL.

This clonotype was observed a few times. The rearrangement links TRBV6-4 to TRBJ2-3, with D possibly being TRBD2 (6 bases). The CDR3 spans 13 residues. Germline CDR1 MRHNA, CDR2 SNTAGT. V lost 0 bases to trimming and J lost 10 bases, with 11 bases between them. The CDR3 loop is CASSDSTSSSQYF. The CDR3 region has the DNA TGTGCCAGCAGTGACTCGACTAGTTCCTCGCAGTATTTT.